The clone carrying this T cell receptor (beta chain) was seen a handful of times. Its antigen is still unknown. These data are taken from a study of blood T cells in healthy people across ages. Findings of the study overall: One million T cells yielded diversity estimates that were considered underestimates. Per-million-T-cell TCR beta diversity fell roughly linearly with age.

The V segment lost 6 bases and the J segment 2 bases; nucleotides outside the gene matches: 8. The CDR3 consists of 15 residues. Per the germline V gene, CDR1 is MNHEY and CDR2 is SVGAGI. PCR was performed a second time for roughly 7 to 11 cycles using a sample-barcoded 5' primer and a J-beta primer mix. MiXCR was run by TCRdb on the 5' RACE reads, yielding one entry per CDR3 protein. The table has 850,000 to 1,300,000 distinct CDR3 sequences, 35% to 55% seen once. The sequence was collected from a woman aged 60 to 75 in good health. The chain couples TRBV6-5 to TRBJ2-3, with 7 bases fitting TRBD1. Material for sequencing was blood. CDR3 region: CASRDPGQHTDTQYF. The DNA for the CDR3 is TGTGCCAGCAGAGACCCGGGACAGCACACAGATACGCAGTATTTT.